The 7 T cell receptor beta chains presented below share a single source sample, sequenced in a study of tumor and adjacent non-tumor tissue in lung cancer. RNA was extracted from bulk tissue without any cell sorting. A modified ARM-PCR protocol with three rounds of nested PCR amplified TCRbeta. MiXCR, applied by TCRdb to the multiplex PCR reads, yields one record per CDR3 protein. The sample carries around 120,000 distinct CDR3 sequences, about 66% recorded once. Material for sequencing was lung tumor tissue. The receptors stem from a man aged 25-40 years with non-small cell lung cancer.

This clonotype was counted many times. The chain employs TRBV11-1 and TRBJ2-5; no firm D call. CDR3 length equals 15 residues. The V end was cut by 0 bases, the J end by 5 bases, with 13 bases between. Per germline, CDR1 SGHAT and CDR2 FQDESV (reference sequence). The chain's CDR3 is CASSLAGHLGETQYF. The CDR3, as DNA: TGTGCCAGCAGCTTAGCTGGTCATCTCGGGGAGACCCAGTACTTC.

In this sample, this clonotype is large. This chain links TRBV11-1 with TRBJ1-1, with D perhaps matching TRBD1 (6 bases). The germline V gene has CDR1 SGHAT and CDR2 FQDESV (reference sequence). The germline V and J ends were trimmed by 4 bases and 0 bases, with 9 bases remaining between them. The CDR3 loop spans 14 amino acids. CDR3: CASSWTAVNTEAFF. In nucleotides, the CDR3 is TGTGCCAGCAGCTGGACAGCTGTGAACACTGAAGCTTTCTTT.

This chain links TRBV28 with TRBJ1-6, with a tentative D call TRBD1 (6 bases). The CDR3 runs to 15 residues. The V gene's germline CDR1 is MDHEN and CDR2 SYDVKM. The germline V and J ends were trimmed by 2 bases and 15 bases, with 20 bases remaining between them. The CDR3 reads CASSLTGRLGQNLHF. In nucleotides, the CDR3 is TGTGCCAGCAGTTTAACGGGCCGACTGGGACAAAACCTCCACTTT.

Comments on this clonotype: The CDR3 does not end in the conserved phenylalanine or tryptophan, so this is likely a read error. This rearrangement joins TRBV29-1 to TRBJ2-5; D uncertain. CDR1 SQVTM and CDR2 ANQGSEA come from the germline V gene. The V end was cut by 3 bases, the J end by 6 bases, with 8 bases between. The CDR3 consists of 11 residues. The CDR3 loop is CSVEGKKTQYL. The CDR3 bases are TGCAGCGTTGAGGGAAAAAAGACCCAGTACTTA.

Regarding this clonotype: Since a much larger clone is just one base distant, this may be a read error. This chain joins TRBV5-4 and TRBJ2-1; D unclear. V lost 5 bases to trimming and J lost 10 bases, with 13 bases between them. This CDR3 is 12 amino acids long. Germline V gene lookup returns CDR1 SGHNT and CDR2 YYREEE (reference sequence). The CDR3 DNA sequence: TGTGCCAGCAGTTCTCACGGTGCGGAGCAGTTCTTC. Translated: CASSSHGAEQFF.

Notes on this clonotype: A junction boundary mismatches the germline segment, possibly from a read error. The genes are TRBV20-1 and TRBJ2-2, with 11 positions matching TRBD2. The CDR3 extends over 15 amino acids. Germline-derived CDR1 and CDR2 are DFQATT and SNEGSKA (reference sequence). This CDR3 reads CSARDGSGGARELIF. The CDR3 DNA is TGCAGTGCTAGAGATGGTAGCGGGGGGGCCCGGGAGCTGATTTTT.

Comments on this clonotype: An end of the junction differs from the germline gene, which may be a read error. The chain combines TRBV29-1 with TRBJ2-7, with 7 bases lining up with TRBD2. This CDR3 region has 11 residues. Germline CDR1 and CDR2: SQVTM and ANQGSEA. In DNA form, the CDR3 reads TGCAGCGTGGGGGGGAAGAACGAGCGGTACTTC. This translates into CSVGGKNERYF.